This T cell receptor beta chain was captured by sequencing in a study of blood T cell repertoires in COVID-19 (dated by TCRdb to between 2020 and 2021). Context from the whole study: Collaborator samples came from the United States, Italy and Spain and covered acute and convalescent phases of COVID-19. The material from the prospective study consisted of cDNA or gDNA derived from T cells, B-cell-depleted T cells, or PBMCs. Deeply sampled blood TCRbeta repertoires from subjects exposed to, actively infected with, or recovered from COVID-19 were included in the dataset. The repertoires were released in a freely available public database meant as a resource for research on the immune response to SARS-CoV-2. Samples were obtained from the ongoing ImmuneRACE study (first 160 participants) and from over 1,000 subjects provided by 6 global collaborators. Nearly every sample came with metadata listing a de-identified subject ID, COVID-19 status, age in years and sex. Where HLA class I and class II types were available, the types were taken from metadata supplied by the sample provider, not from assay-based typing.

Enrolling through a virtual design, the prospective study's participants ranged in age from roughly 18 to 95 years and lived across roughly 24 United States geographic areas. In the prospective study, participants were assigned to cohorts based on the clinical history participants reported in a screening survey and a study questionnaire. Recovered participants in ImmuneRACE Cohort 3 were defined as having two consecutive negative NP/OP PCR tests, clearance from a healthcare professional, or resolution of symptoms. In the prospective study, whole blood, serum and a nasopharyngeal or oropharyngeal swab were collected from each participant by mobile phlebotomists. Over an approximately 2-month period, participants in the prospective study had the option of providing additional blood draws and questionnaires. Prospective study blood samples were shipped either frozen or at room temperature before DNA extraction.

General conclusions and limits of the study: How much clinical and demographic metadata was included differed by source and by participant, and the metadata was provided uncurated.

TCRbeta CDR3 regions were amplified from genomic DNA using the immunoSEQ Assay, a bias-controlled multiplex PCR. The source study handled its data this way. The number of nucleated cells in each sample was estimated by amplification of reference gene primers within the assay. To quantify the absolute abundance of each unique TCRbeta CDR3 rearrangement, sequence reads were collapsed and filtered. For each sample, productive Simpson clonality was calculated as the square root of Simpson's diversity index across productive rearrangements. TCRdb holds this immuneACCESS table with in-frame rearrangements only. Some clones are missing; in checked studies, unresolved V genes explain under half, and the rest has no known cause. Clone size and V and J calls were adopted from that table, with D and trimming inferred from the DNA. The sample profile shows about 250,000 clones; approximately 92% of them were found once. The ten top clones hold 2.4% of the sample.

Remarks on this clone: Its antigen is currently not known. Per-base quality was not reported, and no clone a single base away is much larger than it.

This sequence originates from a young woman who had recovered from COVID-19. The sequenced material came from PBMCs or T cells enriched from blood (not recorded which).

The encoded CDR3 is CASSQGGSRGYTF. The sequenced DNA: TGTGCCAGCAGCCAAGGGGGCTCGAGAGGCTACACCTTC. The rearranged segments are TRBV7-9 and TRBJ1-2; TRBD1 matches 7 bases in the middle. CDR1 and CDR2 are read off the germline V gene (reference sequence) as SEHNR and FQNEAQ. The CDR3 contains 13 residues, cysteine and phenylalanine counted. CDR3 DNA only is kept here, 39 bases in frame from base 1. The V end gives up 5 bases and the J end 8 bases, leaving 8 bases in the junction not matched to a gene.